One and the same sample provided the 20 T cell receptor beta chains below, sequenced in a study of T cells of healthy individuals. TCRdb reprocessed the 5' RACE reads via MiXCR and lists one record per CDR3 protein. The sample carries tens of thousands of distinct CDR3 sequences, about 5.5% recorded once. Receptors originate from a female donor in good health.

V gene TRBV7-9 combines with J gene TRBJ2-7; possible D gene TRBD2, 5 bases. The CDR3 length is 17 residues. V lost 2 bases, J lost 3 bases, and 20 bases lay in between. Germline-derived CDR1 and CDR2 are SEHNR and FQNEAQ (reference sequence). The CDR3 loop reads CASSLLPSRGRGYEQYF. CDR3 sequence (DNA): TGTGCCAGCAGCTTACTCCCCTCTCGAGGGAGAGGCTACGAGCAGTACTTC.

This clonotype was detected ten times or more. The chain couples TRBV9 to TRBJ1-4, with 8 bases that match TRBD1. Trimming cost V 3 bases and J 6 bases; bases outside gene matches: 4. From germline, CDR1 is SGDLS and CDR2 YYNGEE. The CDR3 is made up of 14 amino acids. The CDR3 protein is CASSAGGADEKLFF. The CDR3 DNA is TGTGCCAGCAGCGCAGGGGGCGCGGATGAAAAACTGTTTTTT.

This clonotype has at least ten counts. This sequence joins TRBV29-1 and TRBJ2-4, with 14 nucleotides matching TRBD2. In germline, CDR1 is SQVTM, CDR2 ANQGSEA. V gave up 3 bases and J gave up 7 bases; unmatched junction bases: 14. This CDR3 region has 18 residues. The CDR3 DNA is TGCAGCGTTGATTACTCCGGGACTAGCGGGAGCGGGGGGAACATTCAGTACTTC. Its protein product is CSVDYSGTSGSGGNIQYF.

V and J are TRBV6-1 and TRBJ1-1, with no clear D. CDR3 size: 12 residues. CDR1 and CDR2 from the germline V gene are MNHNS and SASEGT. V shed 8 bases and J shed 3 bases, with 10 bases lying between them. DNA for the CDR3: TGTGCCAGCGGGCAAGCGTACACTGAAGCTTTCTTT. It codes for CASGQAYTEAFF.

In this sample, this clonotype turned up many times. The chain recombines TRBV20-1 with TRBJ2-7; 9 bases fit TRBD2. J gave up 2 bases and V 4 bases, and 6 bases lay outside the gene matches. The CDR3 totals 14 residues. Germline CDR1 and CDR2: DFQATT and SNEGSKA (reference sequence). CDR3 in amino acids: CSAKGLALTYEQYF. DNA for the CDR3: TGCAGTGCTAAGGGACTAGCCCTTACCTACGAGCAGTACTTC.

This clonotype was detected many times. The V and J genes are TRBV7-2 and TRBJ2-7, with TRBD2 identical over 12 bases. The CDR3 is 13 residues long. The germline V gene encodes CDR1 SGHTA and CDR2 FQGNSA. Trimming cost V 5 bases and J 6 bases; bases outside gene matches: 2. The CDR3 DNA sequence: TGTGCCAGCAGCACTAGCGGGAGGATCGAGCAGTACTTC. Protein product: CASSTSGRIEQYF.

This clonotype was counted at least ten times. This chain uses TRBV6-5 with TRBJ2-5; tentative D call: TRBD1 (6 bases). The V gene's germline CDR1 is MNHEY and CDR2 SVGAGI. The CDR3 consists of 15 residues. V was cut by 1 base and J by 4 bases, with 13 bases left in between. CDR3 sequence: CASSYFNQGRETQYF. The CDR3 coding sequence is TGTGCCAGCAGTTACTTCAATCAGGGGAGAGAGACCCAGTACTTC.

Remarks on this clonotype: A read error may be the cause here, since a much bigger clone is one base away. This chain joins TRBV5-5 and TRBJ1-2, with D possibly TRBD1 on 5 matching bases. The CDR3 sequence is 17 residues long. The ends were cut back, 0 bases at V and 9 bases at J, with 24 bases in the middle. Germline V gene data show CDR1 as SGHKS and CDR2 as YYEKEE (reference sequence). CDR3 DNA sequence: TGTGCCAGCAGCTTGGGGAGTACAGGAGGCCCCATTAAGCGCTACACCTTC. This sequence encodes CASSLGSTGGPIKRYTF.

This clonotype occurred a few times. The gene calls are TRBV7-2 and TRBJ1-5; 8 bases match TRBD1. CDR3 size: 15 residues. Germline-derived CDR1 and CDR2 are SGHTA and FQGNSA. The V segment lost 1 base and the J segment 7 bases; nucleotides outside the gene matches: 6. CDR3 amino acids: CASSLVGTGGQPQHF. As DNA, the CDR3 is TGTGCCAGCAGCTTAGTAGGGACAGGCGGACAGCCCCAGCATTTT.

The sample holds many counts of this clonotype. The CDR3 bases are TGTGCCAGCAGTCCTCAGGGTACAGACAATGAGCAGTTCTTC. The encoded protein is CASSPQGTDNEQFF. The V and J genes are TRBV12-3 or TRBV12-4 and TRBJ2-1; D perhaps matches TRBD1 (5 bases). The CDR3 has 14 residues. V lost 5 bases, J lost 5 bases, and 13 bases lay in between.

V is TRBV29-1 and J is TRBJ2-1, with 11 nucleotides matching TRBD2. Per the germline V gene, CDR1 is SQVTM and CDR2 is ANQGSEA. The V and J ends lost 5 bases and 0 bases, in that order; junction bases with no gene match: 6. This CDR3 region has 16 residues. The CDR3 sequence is CSVLIAGGPSYNEQFF. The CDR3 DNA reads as TGCAGCGTTCTCATAGCGGGAGGGCCCTCCTACAATGAGCAGTTCTTC.

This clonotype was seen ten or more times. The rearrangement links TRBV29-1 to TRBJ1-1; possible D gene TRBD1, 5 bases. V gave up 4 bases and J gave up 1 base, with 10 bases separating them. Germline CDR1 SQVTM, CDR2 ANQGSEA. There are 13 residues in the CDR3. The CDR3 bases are TGCAGCGTTGCCGGGACCGCGAACACTGAAGCTTTCTTT. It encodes CSVAGTANTEAFF.

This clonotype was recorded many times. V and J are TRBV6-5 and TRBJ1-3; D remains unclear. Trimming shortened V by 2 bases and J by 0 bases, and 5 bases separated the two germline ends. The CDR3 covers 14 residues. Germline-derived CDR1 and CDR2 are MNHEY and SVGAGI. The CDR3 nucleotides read TGTGCCAGCAGTTACCAGTTCTCTGGAAACACCATATATTTT. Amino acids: CASSYQFSGNTIYF.

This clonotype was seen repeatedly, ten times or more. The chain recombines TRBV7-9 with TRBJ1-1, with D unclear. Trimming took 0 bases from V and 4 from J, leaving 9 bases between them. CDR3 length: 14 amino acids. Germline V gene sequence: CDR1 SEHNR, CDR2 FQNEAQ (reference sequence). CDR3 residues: CASSLARGLTEAFF. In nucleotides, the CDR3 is TGTGCCAGCAGCTTAGCCCGCGGCCTCACTGAAGCTTTCTTT.

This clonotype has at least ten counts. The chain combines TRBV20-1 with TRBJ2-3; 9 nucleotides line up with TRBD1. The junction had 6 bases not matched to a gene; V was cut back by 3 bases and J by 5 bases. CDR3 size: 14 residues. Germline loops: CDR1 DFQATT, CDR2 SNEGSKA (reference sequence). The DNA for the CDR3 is TGCAGTGCTAGGGCGGGACAGGGTCAAGATACGCAGTATTTT. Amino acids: CSARAGQGQDTQYF.

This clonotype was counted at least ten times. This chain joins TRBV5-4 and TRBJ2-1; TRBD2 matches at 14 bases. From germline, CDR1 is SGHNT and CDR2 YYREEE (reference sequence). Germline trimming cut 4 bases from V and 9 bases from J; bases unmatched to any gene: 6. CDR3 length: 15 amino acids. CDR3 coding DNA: TGTGCCAGCAGCGGGGGACTAGCGGGAGCAGGTGAGCAGTTCTTC. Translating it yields CASSGGLAGAGEQFF.

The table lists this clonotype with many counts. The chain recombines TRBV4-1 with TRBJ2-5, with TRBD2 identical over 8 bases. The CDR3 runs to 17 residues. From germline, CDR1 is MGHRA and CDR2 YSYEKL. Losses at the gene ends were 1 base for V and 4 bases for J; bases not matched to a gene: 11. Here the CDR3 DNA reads TGCGCCAGCAGCCAAGGAAGGGCGGGAGGTTCTGGAGAGACCCAGTACTTC. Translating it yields CASSQGRAGGSGETQYF.

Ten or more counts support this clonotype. The CDR3, as DNA: TGTGCCAGCCGCCCGGTTGGTAGCGGGGTACAAGAGACCCAGTACTTC. Translation gives CASRPVGSGVQETQYF. The chain employs TRBV27 and TRBJ2-5, with 8 bases aligning to TRBD2. The junction had 13 bases not matched to a gene; V was cut back by 8 bases and J by 2 bases. The CDR3 extends over 16 amino acids. Germline CDR1 MNHEY, CDR2 SMNVEV (reference sequence).

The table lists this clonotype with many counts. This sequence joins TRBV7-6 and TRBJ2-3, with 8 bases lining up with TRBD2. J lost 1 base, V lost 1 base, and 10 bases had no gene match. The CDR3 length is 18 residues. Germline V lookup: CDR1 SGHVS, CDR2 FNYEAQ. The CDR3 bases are TGTGCCAGCAGCTTAGGATGGGGAGCGGGAGTGGGCACAGATACGCAGTATTTT. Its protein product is CASSLGWGAGVGTDTQYF.

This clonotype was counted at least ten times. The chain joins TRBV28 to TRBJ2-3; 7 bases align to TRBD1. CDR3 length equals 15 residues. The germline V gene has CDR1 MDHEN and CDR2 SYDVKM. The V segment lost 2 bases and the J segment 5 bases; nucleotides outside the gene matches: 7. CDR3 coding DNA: TGTGCCAGCAGTTTAGGGACAGCAGGCAAAGATACGCAGTATTTT. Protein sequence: CASSLGTAGKDTQYF.